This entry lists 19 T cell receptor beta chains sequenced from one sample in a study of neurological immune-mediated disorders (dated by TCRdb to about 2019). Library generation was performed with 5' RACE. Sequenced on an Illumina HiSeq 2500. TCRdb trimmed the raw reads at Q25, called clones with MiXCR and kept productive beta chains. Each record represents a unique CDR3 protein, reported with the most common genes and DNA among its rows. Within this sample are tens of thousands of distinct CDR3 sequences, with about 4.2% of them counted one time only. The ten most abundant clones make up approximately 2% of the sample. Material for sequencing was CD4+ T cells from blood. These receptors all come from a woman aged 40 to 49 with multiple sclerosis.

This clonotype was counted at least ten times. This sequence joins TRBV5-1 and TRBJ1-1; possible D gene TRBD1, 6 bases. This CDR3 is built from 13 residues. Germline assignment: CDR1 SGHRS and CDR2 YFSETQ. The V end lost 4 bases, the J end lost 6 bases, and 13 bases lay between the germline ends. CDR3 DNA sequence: TGCGCCAGCAGCCCCTGGGGGCGCGCTGAAGCTTTCTTT. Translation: CASSPWGRAEAFF.

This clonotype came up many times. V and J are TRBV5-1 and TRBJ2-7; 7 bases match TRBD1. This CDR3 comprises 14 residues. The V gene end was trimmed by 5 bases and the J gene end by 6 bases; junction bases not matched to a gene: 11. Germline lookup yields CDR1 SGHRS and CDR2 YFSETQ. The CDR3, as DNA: TGCGCCAGCAGACTCGGGACAGTCGCAGTCGAGCAGTACTTC. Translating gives CASRLGTVAVEQYF.

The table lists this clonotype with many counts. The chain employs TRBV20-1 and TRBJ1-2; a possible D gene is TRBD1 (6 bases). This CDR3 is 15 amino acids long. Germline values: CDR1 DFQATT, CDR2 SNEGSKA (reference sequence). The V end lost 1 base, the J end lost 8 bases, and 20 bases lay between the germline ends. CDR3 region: CSARGGGLVAEGYTF. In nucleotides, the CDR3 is TGCAGTGCTAGAGGCGGGGGGCTCGTGGCAGAGGGCTACACCTTC.

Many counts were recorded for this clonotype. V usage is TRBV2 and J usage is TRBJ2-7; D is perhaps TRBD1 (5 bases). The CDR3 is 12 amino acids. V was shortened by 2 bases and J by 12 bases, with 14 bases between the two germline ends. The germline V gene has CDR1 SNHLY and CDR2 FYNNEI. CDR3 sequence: CASSENGPGMYF. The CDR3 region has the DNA TGTGCCAGCAGTGAAAATGGGCCAGGGATGTACTTC.

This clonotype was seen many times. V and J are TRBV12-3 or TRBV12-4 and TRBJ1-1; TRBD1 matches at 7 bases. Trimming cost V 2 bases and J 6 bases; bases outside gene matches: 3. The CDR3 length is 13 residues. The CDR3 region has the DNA TGTGCCAGCAGTTTACATGACAGGGCTGAAGCTTTCTTT. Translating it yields CASSLHDRAEAFF.

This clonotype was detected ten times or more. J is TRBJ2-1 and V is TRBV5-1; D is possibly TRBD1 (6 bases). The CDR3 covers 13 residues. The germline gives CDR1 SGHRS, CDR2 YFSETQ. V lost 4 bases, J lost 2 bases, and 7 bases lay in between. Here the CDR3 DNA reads TGCGCCAGCAGCCGGACAGCCTACAATGAGCAGTTCTTC. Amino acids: CASSRTAYNEQFF.

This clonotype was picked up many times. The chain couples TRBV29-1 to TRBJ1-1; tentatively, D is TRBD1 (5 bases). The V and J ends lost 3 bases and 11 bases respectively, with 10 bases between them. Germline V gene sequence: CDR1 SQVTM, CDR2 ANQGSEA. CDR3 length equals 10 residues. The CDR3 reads CSVERRGAFF. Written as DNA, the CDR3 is TGCAGCGTTGAGAGGCGGGGGGCTTTCTTT. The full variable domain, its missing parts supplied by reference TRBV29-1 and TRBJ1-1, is SAVISQKPSRDICQRGTSLTIQCQVDSQVTMMFWYRQQPGQSLTLIATANQGSEATYESGFVIDKFPISRPNLTFSTLTVSNMSPEDSSIYLCSVERRGAFFGQGTRLTVV.

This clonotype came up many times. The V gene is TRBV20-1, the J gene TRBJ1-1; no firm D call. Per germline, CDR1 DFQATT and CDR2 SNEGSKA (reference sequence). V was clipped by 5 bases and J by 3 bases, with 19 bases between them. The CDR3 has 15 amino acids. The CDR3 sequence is CSAAPLFGGDTEAFF. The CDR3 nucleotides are TGCAGTGCTGCCCCGCTGTTTGGCGGGGACACTGAAGCTTTCTTT.

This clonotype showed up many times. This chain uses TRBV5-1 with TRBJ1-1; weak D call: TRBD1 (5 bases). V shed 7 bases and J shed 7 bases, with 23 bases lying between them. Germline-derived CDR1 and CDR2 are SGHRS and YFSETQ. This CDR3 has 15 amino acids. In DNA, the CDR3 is TGCGCCAGCGGACGGGGAGGGGCCGGTTTGGATGAAGCTTTCTTT. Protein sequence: CASGRGGAGLDEAFF.

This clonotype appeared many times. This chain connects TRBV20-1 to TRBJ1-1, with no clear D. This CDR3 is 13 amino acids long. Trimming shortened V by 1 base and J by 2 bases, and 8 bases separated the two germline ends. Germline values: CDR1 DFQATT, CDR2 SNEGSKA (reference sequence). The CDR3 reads CSARVPVNTEAFF. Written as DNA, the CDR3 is TGCAGTGCTAGAGTCCCAGTCAACACTGAAGCTTTCTTT.

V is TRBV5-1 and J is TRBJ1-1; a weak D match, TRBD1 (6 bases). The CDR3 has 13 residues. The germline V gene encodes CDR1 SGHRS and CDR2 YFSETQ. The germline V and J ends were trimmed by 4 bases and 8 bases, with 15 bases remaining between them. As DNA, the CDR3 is TGCGCCAGCAGCATTGACAGGAACCAAGAAGCTTTCTTT. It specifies CASSIDRNQEAFF.

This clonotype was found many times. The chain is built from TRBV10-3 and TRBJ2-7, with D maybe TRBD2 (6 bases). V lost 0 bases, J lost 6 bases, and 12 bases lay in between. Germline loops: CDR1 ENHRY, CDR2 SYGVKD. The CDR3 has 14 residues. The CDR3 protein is CAISESTGRREQYF. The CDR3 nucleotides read TGTGCCATCAGTGAGTCGACGGGGAGGCGCGAGCAGTACTTC.

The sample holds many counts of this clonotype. CDR3 nucleotide sequence: TGTGCTCCGGGGCCCGGGCCCGGGGACGAGCAGTTCTTC. It yields the protein CAPGPGPGDEQFF. V gene TRBV12-3 or TRBV12-4 combines with J gene TRBJ2-1, with D tentatively TRBD1 or TRBD2 (5 bases each). The CDR3 runs 13 residues.

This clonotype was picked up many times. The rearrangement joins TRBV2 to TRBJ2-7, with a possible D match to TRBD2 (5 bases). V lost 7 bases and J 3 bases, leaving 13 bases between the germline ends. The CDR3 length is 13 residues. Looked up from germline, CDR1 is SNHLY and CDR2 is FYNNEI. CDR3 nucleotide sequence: TGTGCCAGCAAAGAGGGCGAGGGCTACGAGCAGTACTTC. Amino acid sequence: CASKEGEGYEQYF. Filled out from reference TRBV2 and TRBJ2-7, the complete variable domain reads EPEVTQTPSHQVTQMGQEVILRCVPISNHLYFYWYRQILGQKVEFLVSFYNNEISEKSEIFDDQFSVERPDGSNFTLKIRSTKLEDSAMYFCASKEGEGYEQYFGPGTRLTVT.

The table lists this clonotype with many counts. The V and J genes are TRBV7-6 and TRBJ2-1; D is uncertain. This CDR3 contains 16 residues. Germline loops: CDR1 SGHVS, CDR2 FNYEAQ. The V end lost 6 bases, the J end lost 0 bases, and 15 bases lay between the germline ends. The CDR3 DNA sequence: TGTGCCAGCAGTGCCTACATAAGCCTCTCCTACAATGAGCAGTTCTTC. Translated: CASSAYISLSYNEQFF.

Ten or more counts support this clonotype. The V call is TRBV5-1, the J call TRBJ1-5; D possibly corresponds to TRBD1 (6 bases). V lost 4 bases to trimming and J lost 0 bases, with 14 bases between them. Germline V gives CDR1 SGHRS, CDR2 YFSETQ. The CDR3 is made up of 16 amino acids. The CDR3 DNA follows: TGCGCCAGCAGCCCCGGGGGGGCATATAGCAATCAGCCCCAGCATTTT. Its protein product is CASSPGGAYSNQPQHF.

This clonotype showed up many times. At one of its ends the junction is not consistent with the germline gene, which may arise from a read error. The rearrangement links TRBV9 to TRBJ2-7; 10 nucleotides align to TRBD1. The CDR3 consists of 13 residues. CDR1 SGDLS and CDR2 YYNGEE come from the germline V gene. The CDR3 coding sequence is TGTGCCAGCAGCGGGGGGACAGGGGACCCTCCGAACTTC. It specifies CASSGGTGDPPNF.

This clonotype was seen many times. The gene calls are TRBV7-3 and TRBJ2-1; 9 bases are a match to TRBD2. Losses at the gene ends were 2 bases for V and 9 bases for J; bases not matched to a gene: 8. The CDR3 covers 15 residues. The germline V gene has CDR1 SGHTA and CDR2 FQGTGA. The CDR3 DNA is TGTGCCAGCAGCTTAGTATTAGCGGGGGTGACTGAGCAGTTCTTC. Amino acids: CASSLVLAGVTEQFF.

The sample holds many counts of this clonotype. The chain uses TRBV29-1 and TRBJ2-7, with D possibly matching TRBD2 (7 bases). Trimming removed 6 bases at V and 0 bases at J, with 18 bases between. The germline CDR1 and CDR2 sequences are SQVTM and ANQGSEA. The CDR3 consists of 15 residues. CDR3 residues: CSVTRRGDTSYEQYF. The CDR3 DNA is TGCAGCGTGACCCGCCGGGGGGACACCTCCTACGAGCAGTACTTC.